This T cell receptor beta chain was documented in a study of human T cells and chemical hapten exposure. This clonotype was seen a handful of times. Its antigen remains unknown. The CDR3 has 14 residues. Trimming removed 6 bases from V and 4 bases from J; junction bases left unmatched: 2. Germline V lookup: CDR1 KGHSH, CDR2 LQKENI. Study-level findings and limits: Correlating positively with patch test score were the PT1 expanded TCR counts.

A single record per CDR3 protein comes from TCRdb applying MiXCR to the RACE reads. The profile shows about 140,000 distinct CDR3 sequences, about 11% of them singletons. The time point denotes: patch test 2, 6 weeks after DPC sensitization. Treatment here: therapeutic diphenylcyclopropenone sensitization with weekly scalp DPC. Sequencing used whole blood, obtained in connection with sensitization to the hapten diphenylcyclopropenone (DPC). This sequence was found in a woman aged 50 to 60 with alopecia areata. Some clones in this sample may be carry-over from other donors' samples. The chain joins TRBV18 to TRBJ2-1, with 11 bases identical to TRBD2. This CDR3 reads CASSGTSGYNEQFF. Written as DNA, the CDR3 is TGTGCCAGCTCCGGGACTAGCGGATACAATGAGCAGTTCTTC.